The T cell receptor beta chain described here comes from a study of control samples from healthy donors and cancer patients. With 4 bases removed from V and 4 bases from J, the gap between germline ends came to 11 bases. Germline loops: CDR1 SNHLY, CDR2 FYNNEI. The CDR3 runs to 14 residues. Sequencing was performed with immunoSEQ multiplex PCR; in TCRdb, only in-frame clones are kept and a portion is missing. In the table there are 45,000 to 60,000 clones, approximately 94% of which are singletons. The origin of this receptor is a man aged 30 to 45 in good health. Source material: blood. The rearrangement joins TRBV2 to TRBJ1-5; tentative D call: TRBD1 (6 bases). In nucleotides, the CDR3 is TGTGCCAGCAGTGGGAGGGACACTAATCAGCCCCAGCATTTT. Its translation: CASSGRDTNQPQHF.